One sample yielded the 4 T cell receptor beta chains listed below, sequenced in a study of cytomegalovirus exposure and HLA in healthy donors. The PCR contained 60 Vbeta and 13 Jbeta primers. The repertoire was sequenced with immunoSEQ multiplex PCR; TCRdb's copy has only in-frame clones and lacks some. This table holds some 150,000 clones, roughly 79% found once. Specimen: PBMCs. These receptors were collected from a woman in her late teens or twenties in good health and CMV-seropositive.

This clone occurred a few times. The chain has TRBV7-8 and TRBJ2-5, with 7 nucleotides matching TRBD1. This CDR3 has 14 residues. V shed 1 base and J 5 bases; nucleotides not matched to a gene: 4. Per germline, CDR1 SGHVS and CDR2 FQNEAQ. CDR3: CASSLDGRGETQYF. In DNA, the CDR3 is TGTGCCAGCAGCTTAGATGGCAGGGGGGAGACCCAGTACTTC.

The chain joins TRBV15 to TRBJ2-3; possibly TRBD2 for D (5 bases). Trimming pared 0 bases from V and 0 bases from J, leaving 10 bases between. The CDR3 has 16 amino acids. Germline values: CDR1 LNHNV, CDR2 YYDKDF (reference sequence). This CDR3 is CATSREDGGSTDTQYF. Written as DNA, the CDR3 is TGTGCCACCAGCAGAGAAGACGGCGGGAGCACAGATACGCAGTATTTT.

J is TRBJ1-1 and V is TRBV9, with D hard to call. There are 13 residues in the CDR3. Germline CDR1 and CDR2: SGDLS and YYNGEE. V gave up 0 bases and J gave up 7 bases, with 10 bases separating them. DNA for the CDR3: TGTGCCAGCAGCGTAGATTTAAGAGGTGAAGCTTTCTTT. The encoded protein is CASSVDLRGEAFF.

The rearrangement uses TRBV9 and TRBJ2-7, with 14 bases identical to TRBD2. CDR1 is SGDLS, CDR2 YYNGEE, per germline. Losses at the gene ends were 4 bases for V and 1 base for J; bases not matched to a gene: 4. The CDR3 runs 16 residues. CDR3 in DNA: TGTGCCAGCAGCCCAGGGACTAGCGGGGGTTCCTACGAGCAGTACTTC. It yields the protein CASSPGTSGGSYEQYF.